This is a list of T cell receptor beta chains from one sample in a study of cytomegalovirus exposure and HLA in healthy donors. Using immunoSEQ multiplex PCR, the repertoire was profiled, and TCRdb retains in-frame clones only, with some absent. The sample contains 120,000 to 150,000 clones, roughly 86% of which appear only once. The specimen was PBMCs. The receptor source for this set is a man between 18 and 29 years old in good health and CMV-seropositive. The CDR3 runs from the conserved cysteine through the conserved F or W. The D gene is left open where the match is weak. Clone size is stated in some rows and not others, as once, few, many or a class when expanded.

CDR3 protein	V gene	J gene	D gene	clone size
CASGWGTEESIVKNIQYF	TRBV12-5	TRBJ2-4	TRBD1	.
CASSPLAENTGELFF	TRBV18	TRBJ2-2	.	.
CAGNDRSSPLHF	TRBV30	TRBJ1-6	.	few
CASTRGEASGGWQYF	TRBV6-6	TRBJ2-7	TRBD2	.
CASSDWQGKYEQYF	TRBV2	TRBJ2-7	.	.
CASSLSLAGGQSEQFF	TRBV27	TRBJ2-1	TRBD2	.
CASSQVPTSGTLNEQFF	TRBV4-2	TRBJ2-1	TRBD2	.
CATGEAGNEQFF	TRBV6-5	TRBJ2-1	.	.
CASRGGGGYTF	TRBV28	TRBJ1-2	.	.
CASSQDRDGSYTF	TRBV18	TRBJ1-2	.	.
CASSLDRGNYGYTF	TRBV18	TRBJ1-2	.	.
CATSRIVGGGDEQFF	TRBV15	TRBJ2-1	TRBD2	.
CASKRTEKQPQHF	TRBV2	TRBJ1-5	.	.
CASSLDPAGVSADTQYF	TRBV5-1	TRBJ2-3	TRBD2	.
CASSLGLAGGEQYF	TRBV5-1	TRBJ2-7	TRBD2	.
CASSLGGSLNYGYTF	TRBV27	TRBJ1-2	.	.
CASSYTDRAVGYTF	TRBV6-6	TRBJ1-2	TRBD1	.
CASSQILSQDSTEAFF	TRBV4-1	TRBJ1-1	.	.
CASSITLAGAYEQYF	TRBV19	TRBJ2-7	TRBD2	.
CAWRGNRENYGGYTF	TRBV30	TRBJ1-2	.	.
CASSYLRGSGANVLTF	TRBV6-5	TRBJ2-6	.	.
CASSSLTRGTEAFF	TRBV11-2	TRBJ1-1	.	once
CASSTPQIMNTEAFF	TRBV6-6	TRBJ1-1	.	.
CASSARGAEQYF	TRBV11-3	TRBJ2-7	TRBD2	.
CASSVGHISNQPQHF	TRBV9	TRBJ1-5	.	.
CASSLESWGRFYEQYF	TRBV11-3	TRBJ2-7	.	.
CASSQAHGTIQETQYF	TRBV14	TRBJ2-5	.	.
CASSIRQGYEQYF	TRBV19	TRBJ2-7	.	.
CASSIVSGGAPEQFF	TRBV19	TRBJ2-1	TRBD2	.
CASSLGRDNSPLHF	TRBV9	TRBJ1-6	.	many
CASSYDRGLGYTF	TRBV7-9	TRBJ1-2	TRBD1	few
CARRRGRGAIGETQYF	TRBV2	TRBJ2-5	.	.
CASSPQDRANNEQFF	TRBV18	TRBJ2-1	TRBD1	.
CASRGDRGNYGYTF	TRBV2	TRBJ1-2	TRBD1	.
CASSLVVTLADGYTF	TRBV11-3	TRBJ1-2	.	.
CASSPRPGLAYGYTF	TRBV9	TRBJ1-2	.	.
CASSLTGRGGNQPQHF	TRBV27	TRBJ1-5	.	few
CASSGVDRRNEQFF	TRBV19	TRBJ2-1	.	.
CASRRQGGKVGEQYF	TRBV19	TRBJ2-7	.	few
CAWSPSEVKTFF	TRBV30	TRBJ1-1	.	few
CASSPSGGGRFGTGELFF	TRBV14	TRBJ2-2	TRBD2	.
CASSEDRGSYNEQFF	TRBV2	TRBJ2-1	TRBD1	.
CASSPRGGDEQYF	TRBV6-5	TRBJ2-7	.	.
CASSLLGQTDTQYF	TRBV7-3	TRBJ2-3	TRBD1	.
CASQGQGLGYNEQFF	TRBV19	TRBJ2-1	TRBD2	.
CASSRGLNTEAFF	TRBV6-4	TRBJ1-1	.	.
CASNHPTRGQETQYF	TRBV7-9	TRBJ2-5	TRBD2	.
CASRTRTEAFF	TRBV11-2	TRBJ1-1	.	.